This TCR beta chain was sequenced during a study of T cell responses to AZD1222 COVID-19 vaccine. Study-wide context: Investigators merged groups given second doses at roughly 4 or roughly 12 weeks.

The ends were cut back, 7 bases at V and 0 bases at J, with 12 bases in the middle. The CDR3 runs to 14 residues. The germline V gene has CDR1 MNHEY and CDR2 SVGAGI. Assay: immunoSEQ multiplex PCR; the TCRdb copy retains only in-frame clones and omits some. The sample holds 150,000 or so clones, 75% to 95% seen once. Note on this clone: No antigen is known for it.

The study, taken as a whole, reports: No repertoire was sampled before or during the peak T cell response, only after it. Spike-spanning, vaccine-associated CD4 TCRs were dominant at 160-218 and 743-854. Close to half of all spike-specific TCRs reportedly target regions of the variants that are unmutated.

The chain is built from TRBV6-5 and TRBJ1-2; D is uncertain. The sequencing used peripheral blood, collected on day 0 of AZD1222 vaccination. The source is an adult in good health. CDR3 loop: CASTPGFANYGYTF. Written as DNA, the CDR3 is TGTGCCAGCACCCCTGGATTCGCTAACTATGGCTACACCTTC.